This T cell receptor beta chain was identified in a study of blood T cells in healthy people across ages. Overall study results and limits: TCR beta diversity per million T cells fell roughly linearly with age. With naive T cell percentage, TCR beta diversity showed a strong correlation.

Worth noting for this clonotype: What it recognizes is unknown.

Roughly 10 milliliters of peripheral blood were drawn from each donor. The authors ran a second PCR of 7 to 11 cycles using a sample-barcoded 5' primer and a J-beta primer mix. TCRdb independently ran MiXCR on the 5' RACE reads; one entry per CDR3 protein. This sample has 650,000 to 800,000 distinct CDR3 sequences, with 40% to 65% found just once. J lost 2 bases, V lost 5 bases, and 11 bases had no gene match. CDR1 is SQVTM, CDR2 ANQGSEA, per germline. The CDR3 sequence is 15 residues long. The gene calls are TRBV29-1 and TRBJ1-1, with 7 positions matching TRBD1. This TCR derives from a woman over 75 in good health. Sequenced input: blood. CDR3 loop: CSVKRTGTSNTEAFF. In nucleotides, the CDR3 is TGCAGCGTTAAAAGGACAGGCACATCTAACACTGAAGCTTTCTTT.